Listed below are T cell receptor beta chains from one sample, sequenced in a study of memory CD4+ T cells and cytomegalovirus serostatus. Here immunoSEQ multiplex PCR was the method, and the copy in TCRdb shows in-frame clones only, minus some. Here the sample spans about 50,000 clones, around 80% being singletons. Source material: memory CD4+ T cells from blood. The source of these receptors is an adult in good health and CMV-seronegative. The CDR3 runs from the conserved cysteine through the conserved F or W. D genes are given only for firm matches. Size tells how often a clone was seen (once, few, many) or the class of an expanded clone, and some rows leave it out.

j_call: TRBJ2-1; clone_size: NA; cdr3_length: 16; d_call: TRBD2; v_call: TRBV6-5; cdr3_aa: CASSYLGTSGNNEQFF; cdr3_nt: TGTGCCAGCAGTTACCTAGGGACTAGCGGCAACAATGAGCAGTTCTTC
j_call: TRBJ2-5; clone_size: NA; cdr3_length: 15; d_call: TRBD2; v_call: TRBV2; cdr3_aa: CASSEPPGLAETQYF; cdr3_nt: TGTGCCAGCAGCGAACCGCCGGGACTAGCGGAGACCCAGTACTTC
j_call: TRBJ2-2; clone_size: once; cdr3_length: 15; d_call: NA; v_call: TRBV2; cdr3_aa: CASSVQGRITGELFF; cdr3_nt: TGTGCCAGCAGTGTGCAGGGACGTATCACCGGGGAGCTGTTTTTT
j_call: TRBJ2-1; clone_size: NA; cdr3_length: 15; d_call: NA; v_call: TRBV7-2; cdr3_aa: CASSLEGSAYNEQFF; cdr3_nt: TGTGCCAGCAGCTTAGAGGGTAGCGCGTACAATGAGCAGTTCTTC
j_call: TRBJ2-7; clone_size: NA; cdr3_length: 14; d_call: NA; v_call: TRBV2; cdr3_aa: CASSAQGQPYEQYF; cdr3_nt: TGTGCCAGCAGTGCGCAGGGGCAGCCCTACGAGCAGTACTTC
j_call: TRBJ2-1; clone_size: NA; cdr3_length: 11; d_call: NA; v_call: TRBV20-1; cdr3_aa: CSATYYNEQFF; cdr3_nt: TGCAGTGCCACCTATTACAATGAGCAGTTCTTC
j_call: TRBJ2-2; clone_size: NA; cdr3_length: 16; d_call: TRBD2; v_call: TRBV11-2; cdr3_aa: CASSLGRLADTGELFF; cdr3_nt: TGTGCCAGCAGCTTAGGGAGGCTAGCGGACACCGGGGAGCTGTTTTTT
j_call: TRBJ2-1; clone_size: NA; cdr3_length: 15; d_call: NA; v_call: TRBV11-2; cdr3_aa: CASSGRLSKYNEQFF; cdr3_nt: TGTGCCAGCAGCGGCAGACTATCAAAGTACAATGAGCAGTTCTTC
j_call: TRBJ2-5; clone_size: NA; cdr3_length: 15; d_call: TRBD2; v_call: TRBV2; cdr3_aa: CASSETSGRGETQYF; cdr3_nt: TGTGCCAGCAGCGAGACTAGCGGGAGGGGGGAGACCCAGTACTTC
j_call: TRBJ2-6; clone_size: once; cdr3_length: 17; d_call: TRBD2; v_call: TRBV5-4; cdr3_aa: CASSLGAGGAGANVLTF; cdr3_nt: TGTGCCAGCAGCTTGGGGGCGGGAGGTGCTGGGGCCAACGTCCTGACTTTC
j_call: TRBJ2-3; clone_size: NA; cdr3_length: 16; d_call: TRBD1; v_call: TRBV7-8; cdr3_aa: CASSLLGGSGADTQYF; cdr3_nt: TGTGCCAGCAGCTTATTAGGGGGCAGCGGAGCAGATACGCAGTATTTT
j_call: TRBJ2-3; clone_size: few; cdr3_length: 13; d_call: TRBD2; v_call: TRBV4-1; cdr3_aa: CASEGGRTDTQYF; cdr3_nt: TGCGCCAGCGAAGGCGGGAGAACAGATACGCAGTATTTT
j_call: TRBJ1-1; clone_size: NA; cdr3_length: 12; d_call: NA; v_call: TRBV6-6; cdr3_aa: CASSYSKAEAFF; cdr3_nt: TGTGCCAGCAGTTACTCGAAGGCTGAAGCTTTCTTT
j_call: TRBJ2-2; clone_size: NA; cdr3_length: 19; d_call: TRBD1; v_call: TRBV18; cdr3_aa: CASSPIPNNRGFSTGELFF; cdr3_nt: TGTGCCAGCTCACCAATCCCCAATAACAGGGGGTTTTCGACCGGGGAGCTGTTTTTT
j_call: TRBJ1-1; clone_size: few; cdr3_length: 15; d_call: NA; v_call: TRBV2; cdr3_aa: CASSEVTGANTEAFF; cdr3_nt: TGTGCCAGCAGTGAAGTAACGGGGGCCAACACTGAAGCTTTCTTT
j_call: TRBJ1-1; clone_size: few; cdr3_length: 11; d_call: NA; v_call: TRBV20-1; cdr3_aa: CSARENTEAFF; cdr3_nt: TGCAGTGCTAGAGAGAACACTGAAGCTTTCTTT